The 5 T cell receptor beta chains below all came from one sample that was sequenced in a study of cytomegalovirus exposure and HLA in healthy donors. The PCR contained 60 Vbeta and 13 Jbeta primers. Some clones are missing from TCRdb's copy, which holds only in-frame ones; the method was immunoSEQ multiplex PCR. The sample shows 75,000 to 95,000 clones, and 4.5% to 6.5% sits with its ten largest clones. The sequencing sample was made of PBMCs. Source of these receptors: a girl under 18 in good health and CMV-seropositive.

The V and J genes are TRBV7-9 and TRBJ1-1; D is possibly TRBD1 (5 bases). Trimming took 2 bases from V and 5 from J, leaving 9 bases between them. The germline V gene encodes CDR1 SEHNR and CDR2 FQNEAQ (reference sequence). CDR3 size: 13 residues. The CDR3 is CASSLTQGTEAFF. In DNA, the CDR3 is TGTGCCAGCAGCTTAACCCAGGGTACTGAAGCTTTCTTT.

This chain joins TRBV7-2 and TRBJ2-2; tentatively, D is TRBD2 (6 bases). The CDR3 sequence is 14 residues long. Germline V gene sequence: CDR1 SGHTA, CDR2 FQGNSA. Trimming shortened V by 2 bases and J by 8 bases, and 12 bases separated the two germline ends. DNA of the CDR3: TGTGCCAGCAGCTTAATGGGGGGAGTGGGGGAGCTGTTTTTT. Residues: CASSLMGGVGELFF.

The chain joins TRBV6-1 to TRBJ2-7; maybe TRBD2 (5 bases). CDR1 is MNHNS and CDR2 is SASEGT in the germline V gene. Deletions cut 1 base from V and 2 bases from J, with 9 bases between. The CDR3 totals 14 residues. The CDR3 DNA reads as TGTGCCAGCAGTGAAGTTTTGGGAGCCTACGAGCAGTACGTC. Translated, it gives CASSEVLGAYEQYV.

This chain links TRBV7-6 with TRBJ2-7; TRBD1 agrees at 9 bases. This CDR3 has 14 residues. The ends lost 2 bases at V and 6 bases at J; junction bases unmatched: 5. CDR1 and CDR2 (germline): SGHVS, FNYEAQ. In DNA, the CDR3 is TGTGCCAGCAGCTTACCACAGGGGGCGGGCGAGCAGTACTTC. Encoded protein: CASSLPQGAGEQYF.

The J gene is TRBJ2-2, the V gene TRBV14; maybe TRBD1 (5 bases). Germline values: CDR1 SGHDN, CDR2 FVKESK. V lost 0 bases and J lost 4, with 12 bases in between. The CDR3 loop spans 16 amino acids. In DNA form, the CDR3 reads TGTGCCAGCAGCCAAGACGCAGGGAAATTCACCGGGGAGCTGTTTTTT. As protein: CASSQDAGKFTGELFF.